Presented here are 21 T cell receptor beta chains from one specimen sequenced in a study of cytomegalovirus exposure and HLA in healthy donors. 60 Vbeta and 13 Jbeta primers were used in PCR. Clones were sequenced by immunoSEQ multiplex PCR, and TCRdb holds only the in-frame ones, with some missing. The data hold over 150,000 clones, with 82% observed a single time. Sequences were obtained from PBMCs. The receptor source for this set is a man aged 45 to 65 in good health and CMV-seropositive.

The CDR3 loop reads CASSPRGRDTDTQYF. CDR3 bases: TGTGCCAGCAGCCCTAGGGGGCGGGACACAGATACGCAGTATTTT. The V gene is TRBV9, the J gene TRBJ2-3; possibly TRBD1 for D (7 bases). Per germline, CDR1 SGDLS and CDR2 YYNGEE. Trimming cost V 4 bases and J 2 bases, with 14 bases left between them. The CDR3 spans 15 residues.

The chain links TRBV21-1 to TRBJ1-1. TRBV21-1 is a pseudogene locus. This CDR3 spans 15 amino acids. The chain's CDR3 is CASSKMSERNTEAFF. The CDR3, as DNA: TGTGCCAGCAGCAAAATGAGCGAGAGGAACACTGAAGCTTTCTTT.

The chain employs TRBV28 and TRBJ1-2; D may be TRBD1 (5 bases). Germline CDR1 MDHEN, CDR2 SYDVKM. Trimming took 7 bases from V and 4 from J, leaving 16 bases between them. This CDR3 region has 14 residues. CDR3 region: CASNLALGPYGYTF. Written as DNA, the CDR3 is TGTGCCAGCAATCTTGCTTTGGGGCCCTATGGCTACACCTTC.

The chain combines TRBV6-5 with TRBJ2-7, with 7 positions matching TRBD1. V shed 4 bases, J shed 0 bases, and the junction held 3 bases outside the gene matches. Germline V lookup: CDR1 MNHEY, CDR2 SVGAGI. The CDR3 runs to 14 residues. CDR3 residues: CASSSGQSSYEQYF. In DNA, the CDR3 is TGTGCCAGCAGTTCGGGACAGTCCTCCTACGAGCAGTACTTC.

The rearrangement links TRBV20-1 to TRBJ2-7; D possibly corresponds to TRBD2 (5 bases). There are 11 residues in the CDR3. Germline CDR1 reads DFQATT; CDR2 reads SNEGSKA (reference sequence). Trimming took 3 bases from V and 4 from J, leaving 7 bases between them. The CDR3 sequence: CSASRGYEQYF. As DNA, the CDR3 is TGCAGTGCTAGCCGAGGGTACGAGCAGTACTTC.

V usage is TRBV6-5 and J usage is TRBJ2-2; no clear D gene. In germline, CDR1 is MNHEY, CDR2 SVGAGI. This CDR3 region has 14 residues. The V end was cut by 5 bases, the J end by 0 bases, with 7 bases between. Here the CDR3 DNA reads TGTGCCAGCAGTAGTCTATCGAACACCGGGGAGCTGTTTTTT. Translation: CASSSLSNTGELFF.

This clone was seen a few times. The chain is built from TRBV2 and TRBJ1-2; 8 bases agree with TRBD1. From germline, CDR1 is SNHLY and CDR2 FYNNEI. The CDR3 has 11 amino acids. Unmatched junction bases numbered 6, after V lost 10 bases and J lost 8 bases. Here the CDR3 reads CATGQGGGYTF. The CDR3, as DNA: TGTGCCACCGGACAGGGTGGCGGCTACACCTTC.

This clone occurred once. CDR3 sequence reads: CASSVWASNYGYTF. The CDR3 DNA reads as TGTGCCAGCAGTGTTTGGGCCTCTAACTATGGCTACACCTTC. This sequence joins TRBV2 and TRBJ1-2; D gene unclear. V was pared by 4 bases and J by 0 bases, with 9 bases between. The CDR3 length is 14 residues. Germline lookup yields CDR1 SNHLY and CDR2 FYNNEI.

CDR3 in amino acids: CASSPHEANYGYTF. CDR3 bases: TGCGCCAGCAGCCCCCATGAGGCTAACTATGGCTACACCTTC. V gene TRBV5-1 combines with J gene TRBJ1-2; no definite D call. The germline CDR1 and CDR2 sequences are SGHRS and YFSETQ. The V and J ends lost 4 bases and 0 bases respectively, with 10 bases between them. CDR3 length equals 14 residues.

This clone was seen a few times. The chain employs TRBV9 and TRBJ1-1; maybe TRBD1 (6 bases). CDR3 length: 14 residues. The V end lost 0 bases, the J end lost 11 bases, and 17 bases lay between the germline ends. Germline V gives CDR1 SGDLS, CDR2 YYNGEE. CDR3 in amino acids: CASSVEGVGGEAFF. The CDR3 DNA is TGTGCCAGCAGCGTAGAAGGGGTAGGGGGTGAGGCTTTCTTT.

V is TRBV30 and J is TRBJ1-3, with a tentative D call TRBD1 (6 bases). Germline loops: CDR1 GTSNPN, CDR2 SVGIG (reference sequence). The V end lost 4 bases, the J end lost 2 bases, and 9 bases lay between the germline ends. The CDR3 consists of 13 residues. The CDR3 sequence is CAWNRVAGNTIYF. Written as DNA, the CDR3 is TGTGCCTGGAACAGGGTAGCTGGAAACACCATATATTTT.

V usage is TRBV7-2 and J usage is TRBJ2-7; 13 bases line up with TRBD2. The CDR3 has 16 amino acids. The ends lost 1 base at V and 7 bases at J; junction bases unmatched: 7. The germline gives CDR1 SGHTA, CDR2 FQGNSA. The CDR3 DNA reads as TGTGCCAGCAGCTTAGAACTAGCGGGAGGGGGAGGGGAGCAGTACTTC. The encoded protein is CASSLELAGGGGEQYF.

The CDR3 sequence is CSGTSGGRTDTQYF. The CDR3 DNA sequence: TGCAGCGGGACTAGCGGGGGCCGCACAGATACGCAGTATTTT. The chain couples TRBV29-1 to TRBJ2-3, with 13 bases that match TRBD2. The CDR3 sequence is 14 residues long. CDR1 SQVTM and CDR2 ANQGSEA come from the germline V gene. V trimming: 7 bases; J trimming: 1 base; junction bases outside the gene matches: 2.

The chain has TRBV18 and TRBJ2-3; 8 positions agree with TRBD1. The germline V gene has CDR1 KGHSH and CDR2 LQKENI. The CDR3 contains 16 residues. V shed 4 bases, J shed 2 bases, and the junction held 8 bases outside the gene matches. CDR3 in DNA: TGTGCCAGCTCACTAACCGGGACAGGAAACACAGATACGCAGTATTTT. It is translated as CASSLTGTGNTDTQYF.

The chain couples TRBV9 to TRBJ2-5, with 12 bases lining up with TRBD2. The tail of the sequence fits TRBJ2-7 better, so the J call may be wrong. CDR1 and CDR2 from the germline V gene are SGDLS and YYNGEE. This CDR3 spans 15 amino acids. Written as DNA, the CDR3 is TGTGCCAGCAGCCCGAGGACTAGCGGGATCTACGAGCAGTACTTC. Residues: CASSPRTSGIYEQYF.

This rearrangement joins TRBV4-1 to TRBJ1-2, with 7 bases aligning to TRBD1. This CDR3 contains 16 residues. Per the germline V gene, CDR1 is MGHRA and CDR2 is YSYEKL. With 6 bases clipped from V and 5 bases from J, the junction kept 15 bases outside the gene matches. Here the CDR3 reads CASRPNQPGQSYGYTF. CDR3 in DNA: TGCGCCAGCAGACCAAACCAACCGGGACAGAGTTATGGCTACACCTTC.

This chain links TRBV19 with TRBJ1-3; D perhaps matches TRBD1 (6 bases). This CDR3 has 15 residues. Germline values: CDR1 LNHDA, CDR2 SQIVND (reference sequence). Trimming removed 4 bases at V and 1 base at J, with 11 bases between. The CDR3, as DNA: TGTGCCAGTAGTAGATCAGGGGAATCTGGAAACACCATATATTTT. Translating gives CASSRSGESGNTIYF.

The chain recombines TRBV28 with TRBJ1-1; 9 bases match TRBD1. V gave up 6 bases and J gave up 0 bases; unmatched junction bases: 2. Germline CDR1 is MDHEN and CDR2 is SYDVKM. The CDR3 has 14 residues. CDR3 nucleotides: TGTGCCAGCAGGACAGGGGGATTGAACACTGAAGCTTTCTTT. Encoded protein: CASRTGGLNTEAFF.

The chain is built from TRBV30 and TRBJ1-3; TRBD1 agrees at 10 bases. Germline trimming cut 3 bases from V and 6 bases from J; bases unmatched to any gene: 8. Germline V lookup: CDR1 GTSNPN, CDR2 SVGIG (reference sequence). The CDR3 is 15 amino acids. Written as DNA, the CDR3 is TGTGCCTGGAGCCGGGGACAGGGGTATCTAAACACCATATATTTT. It specifies CAWSRGQGYLNTIYF.

V is TRBV11-2 and J is TRBJ2-3, with 10 bases fitting TRBD2. The CDR3 is made up of 15 amino acids. Trimming cost V 5 bases and J 1 base; bases outside gene matches: 3. CDR1 and CDR2 from the germline V gene are SGHAT and FQNNGV. The CDR3, as DNA: TGTGCCAGCAGCGCCACTAGCGGGGGCACAGATACGCAGTATTTT. As protein: CASSATSGGTDTQYF.

V usage is TRBV5-1 and J usage is TRBJ1-3; D remains unclear. The germline CDR1 and CDR2 sequences are SGHRS and YFSETQ. The ends were cut back, 2 bases at V and 8 bases at J, with 11 bases in the middle. The CDR3 is 13 residues long. CDR3 sequence reads: CASSFSPRDTIYF. In DNA form, the CDR3 reads TGCGCCAGCAGCTTTTCCCCCCGGGACACCATATATTTT.